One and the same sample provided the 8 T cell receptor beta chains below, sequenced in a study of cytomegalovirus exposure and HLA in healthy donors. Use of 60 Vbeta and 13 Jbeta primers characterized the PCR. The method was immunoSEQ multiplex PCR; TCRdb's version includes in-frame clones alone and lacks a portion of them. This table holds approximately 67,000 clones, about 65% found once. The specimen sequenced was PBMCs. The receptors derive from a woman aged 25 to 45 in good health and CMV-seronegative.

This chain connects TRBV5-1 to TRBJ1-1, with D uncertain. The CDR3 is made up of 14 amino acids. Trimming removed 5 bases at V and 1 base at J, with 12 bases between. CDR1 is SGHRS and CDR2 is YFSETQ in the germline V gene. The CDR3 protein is CASSPDPGNTEAFF. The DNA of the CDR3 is TGCGCCAGCAGTCCCGACCCGGGGAACACTGAAGCTTTCTTT.

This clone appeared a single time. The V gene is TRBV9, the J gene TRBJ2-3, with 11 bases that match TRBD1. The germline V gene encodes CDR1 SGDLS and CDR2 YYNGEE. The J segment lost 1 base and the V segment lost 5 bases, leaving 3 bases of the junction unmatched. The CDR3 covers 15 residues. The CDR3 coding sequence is TGTGCCAGCAGTGGACAGGGGGCGGGCACAGATACGCAGTATTTT. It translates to CASSGQGAGTDTQYF.

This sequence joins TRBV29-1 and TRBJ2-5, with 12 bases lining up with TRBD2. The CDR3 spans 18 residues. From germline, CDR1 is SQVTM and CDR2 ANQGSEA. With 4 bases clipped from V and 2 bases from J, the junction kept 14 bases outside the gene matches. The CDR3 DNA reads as TGCAGCGTTGTACCCTTGCTAGCGGGGGGGCTCGGGCAAGAGACCCAGTACTTC. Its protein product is CSVVPLLAGGLGQETQYF.

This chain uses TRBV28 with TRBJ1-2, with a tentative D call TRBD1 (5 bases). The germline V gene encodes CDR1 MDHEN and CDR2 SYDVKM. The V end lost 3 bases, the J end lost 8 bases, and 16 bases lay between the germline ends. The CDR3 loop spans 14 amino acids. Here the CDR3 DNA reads TGTGCCAGCAGTTTTCGTGGAGGGGCTCGAGGCTACACCTTC. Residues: CASSFRGGARGYTF.

The CDR3 DNA reads TGTGCCAGTAGTATCAGAGGGGGAGCCGAAATCGGGGAGCTGTTTTTT. It translates to CASSIRGGAEIGELFF. V gene TRBV19 combines with J gene TRBJ2-2; D perhaps matches TRBD1 (6 bases). Trimming shortened V by 3 bases and J by 7 bases, and 18 bases separated the two germline ends. CDR1 and CDR2 from the germline V gene are LNHDA and SQIVND (reference sequence). The CDR3 spans 16 residues.

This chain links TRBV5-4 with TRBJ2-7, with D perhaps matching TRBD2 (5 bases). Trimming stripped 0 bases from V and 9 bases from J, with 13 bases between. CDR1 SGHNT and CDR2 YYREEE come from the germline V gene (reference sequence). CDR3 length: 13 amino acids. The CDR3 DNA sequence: TGTGCCAGCAGCTTGGGGACTCGCTCGGGGCAGTACTTC. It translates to CASSLGTRSGQYF.

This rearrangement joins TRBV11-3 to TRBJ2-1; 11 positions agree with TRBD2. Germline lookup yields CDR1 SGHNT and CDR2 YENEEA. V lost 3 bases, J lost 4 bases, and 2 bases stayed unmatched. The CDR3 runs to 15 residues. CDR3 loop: CASSFSGGDYNEQFF. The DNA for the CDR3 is TGTGCCAGCAGCTTTAGCGGGGGGGATTACAATGAGCAGTTCTTC.

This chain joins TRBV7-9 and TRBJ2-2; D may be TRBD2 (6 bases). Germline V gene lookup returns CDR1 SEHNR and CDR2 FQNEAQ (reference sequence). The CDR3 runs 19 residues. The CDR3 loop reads CSCSRSGKTSYHFTGELFF. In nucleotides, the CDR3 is TGTTCCTGCAGCCGCTCGGGAAAAACTAGCTACCACTTCACCGGGGAGCTGTTTTTT.